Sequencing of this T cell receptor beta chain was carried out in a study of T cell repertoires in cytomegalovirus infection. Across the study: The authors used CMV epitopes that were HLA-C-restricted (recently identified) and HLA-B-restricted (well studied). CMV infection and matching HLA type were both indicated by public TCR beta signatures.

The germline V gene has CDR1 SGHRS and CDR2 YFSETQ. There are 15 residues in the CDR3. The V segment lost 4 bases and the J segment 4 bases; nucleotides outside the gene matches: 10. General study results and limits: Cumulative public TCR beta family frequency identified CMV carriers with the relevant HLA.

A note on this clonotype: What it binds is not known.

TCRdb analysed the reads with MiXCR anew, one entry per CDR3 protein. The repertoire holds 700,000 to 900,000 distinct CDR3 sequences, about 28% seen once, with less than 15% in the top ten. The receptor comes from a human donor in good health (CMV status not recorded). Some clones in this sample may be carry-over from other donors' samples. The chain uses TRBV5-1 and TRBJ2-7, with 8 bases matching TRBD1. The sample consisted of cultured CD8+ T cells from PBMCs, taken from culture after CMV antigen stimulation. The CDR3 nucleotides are TGCGCCAGCAGCCCACCGGGACAGGCTTCTTACGAGCAGTACTTC. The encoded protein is CASSPPGQASYEQYF.